The 6 T cell receptor beta chains presented below share a single source sample, sequenced in a study of blood T cells in healthy people across ages. A sample-barcoded 5' primer and a J-beta primer mix were used in a second PCR of about 6 to 11 cycles. MiXCR, applied by TCRdb to the 5' RACE reads, yields one record per CDR3 protein. Among more than 1,000,000 distinct CDR3 sequences listed, 25% were seen once. The same specimen was also included in a second study, on T cells of mothers and their children.

The sequenced sample was blood. All receptors come from a girl aged 2 to 10 in good health.

The gene calls are TRBV18 and TRBJ2-1; 8 nucleotides line up with TRBD1. The last part of the DNA fits TRBJ2-7 better; the J call may be wrong. CDR3 size: 16 residues. Germline V lookup: CDR1 KGHSH, CDR2 LQKENI. The CDR3 here is CASSPRLQGARNEQYF. In nucleotides, the CDR3 is TGTGCCAGCTCACCAAGACTTCAGGGGGCGCGTAACGAGCAGTACTTC.

The V call is TRBV12-3 or TRBV12-4, the J call TRBJ2-4; D gene uncertain. V shed 1 base and J shed 7 bases, with 11 bases lying between them. This CDR3 region has 14 residues. CDR3 nucleotides: TGTGCCAGCAGTTTAGGGGTAGGGTGGAACATTCAGTACTTC. This gives the protein CASSLGVGWNIQYF.

In nucleotides, the CDR3 is TGCAGCGTTGGCTCCGGGATGTCGAGGGAGTACCGCTCTGGGGCCAACGTCCTGACTTTC. This translates into CSVGSGMSREYRSGANVLTF. The V call is TRBV29-1, the J call TRBJ2-6; TRBD2 is a possible D gene (5 bases). The CDR3 is 20 amino acids. From germline, CDR1 is SQVTM and CDR2 ANQGSEA. The ends were cut back, 4 bases at V and 0 bases at J, with 25 bases in the middle.

The J gene is TRBJ2-5, the V gene TRBV6-5; maybe TRBD2 (7 bases). The germline V gene encodes CDR1 MNHEY and CDR2 SVGAGI. V lost 0 bases, J lost 4 bases, and 12 bases lay in between. There are 15 residues in the CDR3. The CDR3 region is CASSYSEGGAETQYF. CDR3 DNA sequence: TGTGCCAGCAGTTACTCGGAGGGGGGGGCAGAGACCCAGTACTTC.

This clonotype was seen more than once but under ten times. The rearrangement links TRBV27 to TRBJ2-1; D uncertain. The V and J ends lost 5 bases and 2 bases respectively, with 10 bases between them. Germline V gene sequence: CDR1 MNHEY, CDR2 SMNVEV (reference sequence). This CDR3 has 14 amino acids. CDR3 DNA sequence: TGTGCCAGCAGTGGGTCGACCACCTACAATGAGCAGTTCTTC. This encodes CASSGSTTYNEQFF.

This chain links TRBV4-3 with TRBJ2-2; D is uncertain. The CDR3 is 14 residues long. Germline loops: CDR1 LGHNA, CDR2 YSLEER. V lost 3 bases to trimming and J lost 3 bases, with 8 bases between them. This CDR3 is CASSHSRYTGELFF. Here the CDR3 DNA reads TGCGCCAGCAGCCACTCGAGGTACACCGGGGAGCTGTTTTTT.